A selection of T cell receptor beta chains follows, all from one sample in a study of spatial heterogeneity in lung cancer. TCRdb re-analysed the 5' RACE reads in MiXCR, keeping a single row per CDR3 protein. The data show about 2,800 distinct CDR3 sequences, under 14% seen once. The material sequenced was lung tumor tissue, taken at surgery. All receptors come from a male donor with early-stage non-small cell lung cancer. Each CDR3 is given with its conserved first and last residue. D genes are given only for firm matches. Size is omitted from some rows. Given values are once, few, many or a class for expanded clones.

size,V,J,length,D,DNA,CDR3
many,TRBV19,TRBJ2-4,14,NA,TGTGCCAGTAGTATCACGGACATAAGGAACATTCAGTACTTC,CASSITDIRNIQYF
medium-sized,TRBV2,TRBJ2-1,13,TRBD2,TGTGCCACCACTAGCGGACCCTACAATGAGCAGTTCTTC,CATTSGPYNEQFF
medium-sized,TRBV28,TRBJ2-5,12,NA,TGTGCCAGCAGTTTCCCCCCGGAGACCCAGTACTTC,CASSFPPETQYF
medium-sized,TRBV6-2/TRBV6-3,TRBJ1-5,13,TRBD1,TGTGCCAGCAGCCAGGGGGCTCGACAGCCCCAGCATTTT,CASSQGARQPQHF
NA,TRBV6-6,TRBJ2-7,12,NA,TGTGCCAGCAGTACTCACACCTACGAGCAGTACTTC,CASSTHTYEQYF
few,TRBV30,TRBJ1-1,11,NA,TGTGCCTGGAGTGTGGGGGACGGGGCTTTCTTT,CAWSVGDGAFF
medium-sized,TRBV5-1,TRBJ1-5,15,TRBD1,TGCGCCAGCAGTCTAGGACAGGCCAGCAATCAGCCCCAGCATTTT,CASSLGQASNQPQHF
medium-sized,TRBV20-1,TRBJ2-5,15,TRBD1,TGCAGTGCCTCCCCCGGGACAGGGTCAGGAGAGACCCAGTACTTC,CSASPGTGSGETQYF
large,TRBV28,TRBJ2-7,15,NA,TGTGCCAGCAGTTTCGGCAGGGCCCCCTCCTACGAGCAGTACTTC,CASSFGRAPSYEQYF
few,TRBV19,TRBJ1-5,13,TRBD1,TGTGCCAGCCAGACAGGGGGTCAACAGCCCCAGCATTTT,CASQTGGQQPQHF